A selection of T cell receptor beta chains follows, all from one sample in a study of cytomegalovirus exposure and HLA in healthy donors. Profiled with immunoSEQ multiplex PCR; TCRdb holds only in-frame clones, not every one. The sample has 100,000 to 150,000 clones, roughly four fifths seen once. The sequencing input was PBMCs. The receptors originated from a woman aged 55-75 years in good health and CMV-seronegative. Both conserved end residues are part of each CDR3. A D gene is named only where the DNA matches it firmly. Size values are once, few and many counts, or a class for expanded clones, and some rows have none.

CDR3: CSVERRGAGGPTGELFF; DNA: TGCAGCGTTGAACGGCGTGGAGCGGGAGGGCCCACCGGGGAGCTGTTTTTT; D: TRBD2; J: TRBJ2-2; V: TRBV29-1; size: few; length: 17
CDR3: CASTPSRRLAGGATDTQYF; DNA: TGTGCCAGTACACCTTCCAGGAGACTAGCGGGGGGGGCCACAGATACGCAGTATTTT; D: TRBD2; J: TRBJ2-3; V: TRBV19; size: -; length: 19
CDR3: CANIQGAFETQYF; DNA: TGCGCCAATATACAGGGGGCATTCGAGACCCAGTACTTC; D: TRBD1; J: TRBJ2-5; V: TRBV5-1; size: -; length: 13
CDR3: CASSRHSGTPYF; DNA: TGTGCCAGCAGCCGTCATAGCGGGACCCCGTACTTC; D: TRBD2; J: TRBJ2-7; V: TRBV28; size: -; length: 12
CDR3: CATRGGSYNEQFF; DNA: TGTGCCACCAGGGGGGGTTCCTACAATGAGCAGTTCTTC; D: -; J: TRBJ2-1; V: TRBV15; size: -; length: 13
CDR3: CASSPISSGRRSGELFF; DNA: TGCGCCAGCAGCCCCATCTCTAGCGGGAGAAGGTCCGGGGAGCTGTTTTTT; D: TRBD2; J: TRBJ2-2; V: TRBV4-1; size: few; length: 17
CDR3: CAWSVQATDGYTF; DNA: TGTGCCTGGAGTGTACAGGCTACTGATGGCTACACCTTC; D: -; J: TRBJ1-2; V: TRBV30; size: -; length: 13
CDR3: CASSGQSINEKLFF; DNA: TGTGCCAGCTCGGGGCAGTCAATTAATGAAAAACTGTTTTTT; D: -; J: TRBJ1-4; V: TRBV18; size: -; length: 14
CDR3: CASSPIGGSGYNEQFF; DNA: TGTGCCAGCAGCCCCATCGGGGGTAGCGGCTACAATGAGCAGTTCTTC; D: -; J: TRBJ2-1; V: TRBV9; size: -; length: 16
CDR3: CASTTSAGSSGYTF; DNA: TGTGCCAGTACCACTTCGGCAGGCAGCAGTGGCTACACCTTC; D: -; J: TRBJ1-2; V: TRBV19; size: -; length: 14
CDR3: CAYRTGHMYNSPLHF; DNA: TGTGCCTACCGGACAGGGCATATGTATAATTCACCCCTCCACTTT; D: TRBD1; J: TRBJ1-6; V: TRBV30; size: -; length: 15
CDR3: CASSKGTSGGRRNEQYF; DNA: TGTGCCAGCAGCAAAGGGACTAGCGGGGGGAGGAGGAACGAGCAGTACTTC; D: -; J: TRBJ2-7; V: TRBV21-1; size: -; length: 17
CDR3: CASSHGQGGTEAFF; DNA: TGTGCCAGCTCACACGGACAGGGTGGAACTGAAGCTTTCTTT; D: TRBD1; J: TRBJ1-1; V: TRBV18; size: few; length: 14
CDR3: CASSRDKGRTDTQYF; DNA: TGTGCCAGCAGCCGAGACAAGGGGCGTACAGATACGCAGTATTTT; D: -; J: TRBJ2-3; V: TRBV7-2; size: -; length: 15
CDR3: CASSQEFDRGRAEAFF; DNA: TGCGCCAGCAGCCAAGAATTCGACAGGGGTAGGGCTGAAGCTTTCTTT; D: TRBD1; J: TRBJ1-1; V: TRBV4-1; size: -; length: 16
CDR3: CASSLKSSSSTIYF; DNA: TGTGCCAGCAGCTTAAAGTCGTCCTCGAGCACCATATATTTT; D: -; J: TRBJ1-3; V: TRBV7-3; size: -; length: 14
CDR3: CASSPDIAANTEAFF; DNA: TGCGCCAGCAGCCCAGACATTGCTGCGAACACTGAAGCTTTCTTT; D: -; J: TRBJ1-1; V: TRBV5-1; size: -; length: 15
CDR3: CASSRGTGASYEQYF; DNA: TGTGCCAGCAGCCGCGGGACAGGGGCTTCCTACGAGCAGTACTTC; D: TRBD1; J: TRBJ2-7; V: TRBV7-9; size: few; length: 15
CDR3: CASSPRTGGGVIGYTF; DNA: TGTGCCAGCAGCCCCAGAACAGGGGGCGGTGTCATAGGCTACACCTTC; D: TRBD1; J: TRBJ1-2; V: TRBV7-9; size: -; length: 16
CDR3: CASSQVRSNQETQYF; DNA: TGTGCCAGCAGCCAAGTTCGTAGTAATCAAGAGACCCAGTACTTC; D: -; J: TRBJ2-5; V: TRBV14; size: -; length: 15
CDR3: CASSTTSMETQYF; DNA: TGTGCCAGCAGCACCACTAGTATGGAGACCCAGTACTTC; D: -; J: TRBJ2-5; V: TRBV7-9; size: -; length: 13
CDR3: CASSFRDRVLYEQYF; DNA: TGTGCCAGCAGTTTCCGGGACAGGGTCCTTTATGAGCAGTACTTC; D: TRBD1; J: TRBJ2-7; V: TRBV28; size: -; length: 15
CDR3: CASSTRPGLWETQYF; DNA: TGTGCCAGCAGCACACGACCTGGGCTTTGGGAGACCCAGTACTTC; D: -; J: TRBJ2-5; V: TRBV11-3; size: -; length: 15
CDR3: CVRSEEWNTIYF; DNA: TGTGTCAGAAGCGAAGAGTGGAACACCATATATTTT; D: -; J: TRBJ1-3; V: TRBV7-5; size: -; length: 12
CDR3: CAWRGQINEKLFF; DNA: TGTGCCTGGAGGGGACAGATTAATGAAAAACTGTTTTTT; D: TRBD1; J: TRBJ1-4; V: TRBV30; size: -; length: 13
CDR3: CASSFWDRGNSPLHF; DNA: TGTGCCAGCAGTTTTTGGGACAGGGGAAATTCACCCCTCCACTTT; D: TRBD1; J: TRBJ1-6; V: TRBV27; size: few; length: 15
CDR3: CASSQVLAIRYQETQYF; DNA: TGTGCCAGCAGCCAAGTGTTAGCTATAAGGTACCAAGAGACCCAGTACTTC; D: -; J: TRBJ2-5; V: TRBV14; size: -; length: 17
CDR3: CASSVTGPPGETQYF; DNA: TGTGCCAGCAGCGTGACAGGACCCCCAGGAGAGACCCAGTACTTC; D: -; J: TRBJ2-5; V: TRBV7-6; size: few; length: 15
CDR3: CATRRQGDQPQHF; DNA: TGTGCCACCAGAAGACAGGGGGATCAGCCCCAGCATTTT; D: TRBD1; J: TRBJ1-5; V: TRBV15; size: few; length: 13
CDR3: CASSNHRFPTGLDYGYTF; DNA: TGTGCCAGCAGCAATCACCGTTTTCCGACAGGCCTTGACTATGGCTACACCTTC; D: -; J: TRBJ1-2; V: TRBV21-1; size: -; length: 18
CDR3: CASNTGADTQYF; DNA: TGCGCCAGCAATACAGGGGCTGATACGCAGTATTTT; D: TRBD1; J: TRBJ2-3; V: TRBV5-1; size: -; length: 12
CDR3: CASSLGRGTTNEKLFF; DNA: TGCGCCAGCAGCTTGGGCCGCGGGACAACTAATGAAAAACTGTTTTTT; D: -; J: TRBJ1-4; V: TRBV5-1; size: -; length: 16
CDR3: CASSPLGEGFQPQHF; DNA: TGTGCCAGCAGTCCCCTCGGGGAAGGGTTCCAGCCCCAGCATTTT; D: -; J: TRBJ1-5; V: TRBV6-6; size: few; length: 15
CDR3: CASSMWGGNTGELFF; DNA: TGTGCCAGTTCTATGTGGGGGGGAAACACCGGGGAGCTGTTTTTT; D: TRBD2; J: TRBJ2-2; V: TRBV7-3; size: -; length: 15
CDR3: CASSSTGAVGQFF; DNA: TGTGCCAGCAGCTCAACGGGGGCCGTCGGCCAGTTCTTC; D: -; J: TRBJ2-1; V: TRBV7-3; size: -; length: 13
CDR3: CASSPLGQASTDTQYF; DNA: TGTGCCAGCAGCCCCTTGGGGCAGGCTAGCACAGATACGCAGTATTTT; D: -; J: TRBJ2-3; V: TRBV28; size: -; length: 16
CDR3: CASSPSGSSYNEQFF; DNA: TGCGCCAGCAGCCCTAGCGGGAGTTCCTACAATGAGCAGTTCTTC; D: TRBD2; J: TRBJ2-1; V: TRBV5-1; size: few; length: 15
CDR3: CAISERNTEAFF; DNA: TGTGCCATCAGTGAGCGGAACACTGAAGCTTTCTTT; D: -; J: TRBJ1-1; V: TRBV10-3; size: -; length: 12
CDR3: CASSLWTGGGNEQFF; DNA: TGTGCCAGCAGCCTCTGGACAGGGGGCGGCAATGAGCAGTTCTTC; D: TRBD1; J: TRBJ2-1; V: TRBV11-2; size: -; length: 15
CDR3: CASWTQGKGYGYTF; DNA: TGTGCCAGCTGGACACAGGGTAAGGGCTATGGCTACACCTTC; D: -; J: TRBJ1-2; V: TRBV28; size: -; length: 14
CDR3: CASSVTSSYNEQFF; DNA: TGTGCCAGCAGCGTGACTAGCTCCTACAATGAGCAGTTCTTC; D: -; J: TRBJ2-1; V: TRBV9; size: -; length: 14
CDR3: CASSLSLAGRHEKLFF; DNA: TGTGCCAGCAGTCTTAGTCTCGCAGGTCGGCATGAAAAACTGTTTTTT; D: -; J: TRBJ1-4; V: TRBV28; size: few; length: 16
CDR3: CASSHPATSPGNEQFF; DNA: TGCGCCAGCAGCCATCCCGCGACTAGCCCGGGCAATGAGCAGTTCTTC; D: TRBD2; J: TRBJ2-1; V: TRBV4-1; size: -; length: 16
CDR3: CASSRLGSGQAETQYF; DNA: TGTGCCAGCAGCCGTCTTGGTTCCGGACAGGCAGAGACCCAGTACTTC; D: TRBD1; J: TRBJ2-5; V: TRBV5-4; size: -; length: 16
CDR3: CATSRLAGEYEQYF; DNA: TGTGCCACCAGCAGACTAGCGGGGGAGTACGAGCAGTACTTC; D: TRBD2; J: TRBJ2-7; V: TRBV15; size: few; length: 14
CDR3: CASSLLLAGQNTGELFF; DNA: TGTGCCAGCAGCTTGTTGTTAGCGGGGCAGAACACCGGGGAGCTGTTTTTT; D: TRBD2; J: TRBJ2-2; V: TRBV5-4; size: few; length: 17
CDR3: CASSSRGQGNSGNTIYF; DNA: TGTGCCAGCAGCTCACGCGGACAGGGGAACTCTGGAAACACCATATATTTT; D: TRBD1; J: TRBJ1-3; V: TRBV7-3; size: -; length: 17
CDR3: CASSETGGRETQYF; DNA: TGTGCCAGCAGTGAAACAGGGGGCCGGGAGACCCAGTACTTC; D: TRBD1; J: TRBJ2-5; V: TRBV6-1; size: -; length: 14
CDR3: CASSWGQGQPQHF; DNA: TGTGCCAGCAGTTGGGGACAGGGCCAGCCCCAGCATTTT; D: TRBD1; J: TRBJ1-5; V: TRBV7-9; size: -; length: 13
CDR3: CASSSAGTGEYSPLHF; DNA: TGCGCCAGCAGCTCGGCGGGGACAGGGGAATATTCACCCCTCCACTTT; D: TRBD1; J: TRBJ1-6; V: TRBV5-1; size: once; length: 16
CDR3: CASSLMAGVNTGELFF; DNA: TGTGCCAGCAGCTTGATGGCAGGGGTTAACACCGGGGAGCTGTTTTTT; D: -; J: TRBJ2-2; V: TRBV5-4; size: -; length: 16
CDR3: CASRRDSHEQYF; DNA: TGTGCCAGCAGACGGGACAGTCACGAGCAGTACTTC; D: TRBD1; J: TRBJ2-7; V: TRBV28; size: -; length: 12
CDR3: CASLLSGMGMNTEAFF; DNA: TGTGCCAGCTTGTTATCAGGGATGGGGATGAACACTGAAGCTTTCTTT; D: -; J: TRBJ1-1; V: TRBV7-9; size: -; length: 16
CDR3: CASSSRPGTGLATEAFF; DNA: TGTGCCAGCAGCTCCCGGCCCGGGACAGGGTTGGCCACTGAAGCTTTCTTT; D: TRBD1; J: TRBJ1-1; V: TRBV5-6; size: -; length: 17
CDR3: CASSMLRAQGDQPQHF; DNA: TGTGCCAGTAGTATGCTCCGGGCTCAGGGGGATCAGCCCCAGCATTTT; D: TRBD1; J: TRBJ1-5; V: TRBV19; size: -; length: 16
CDR3: CASSGTEISYEQYF; DNA: TGTGCCAGCAGTGGGACAGAGATTTCCTACGAGCAGTACTTC; D: TRBD1; J: TRBJ2-7; V: TRBV7-8; size: -; length: 14
CDR3: CASSLGDRVRDTGELFF; DNA: TGCGCCAGCAGCTTGGGAGACAGGGTCCGAGACACCGGGGAGCTGTTTTTT; D: TRBD1; J: TRBJ2-2; V: TRBV5-1; size: -; length: 17
CDR3: CASSGQVVGQGGNYGYTF; DNA: TGTGCCAGCAGTGGGCAGGTGGTGGGGCAGGGAGGGAACTATGGCTACACCTTC; D: -; J: TRBJ1-2; V: TRBV2; size: -; length: 18
CDR3: CSVLRSYEQYF; DNA: TGCAGCGTTCTGCGCTCCTACGAGCAGTACTTC; D: -; J: TRBJ2-7; V: TRBV29-1; size: few; length: 11